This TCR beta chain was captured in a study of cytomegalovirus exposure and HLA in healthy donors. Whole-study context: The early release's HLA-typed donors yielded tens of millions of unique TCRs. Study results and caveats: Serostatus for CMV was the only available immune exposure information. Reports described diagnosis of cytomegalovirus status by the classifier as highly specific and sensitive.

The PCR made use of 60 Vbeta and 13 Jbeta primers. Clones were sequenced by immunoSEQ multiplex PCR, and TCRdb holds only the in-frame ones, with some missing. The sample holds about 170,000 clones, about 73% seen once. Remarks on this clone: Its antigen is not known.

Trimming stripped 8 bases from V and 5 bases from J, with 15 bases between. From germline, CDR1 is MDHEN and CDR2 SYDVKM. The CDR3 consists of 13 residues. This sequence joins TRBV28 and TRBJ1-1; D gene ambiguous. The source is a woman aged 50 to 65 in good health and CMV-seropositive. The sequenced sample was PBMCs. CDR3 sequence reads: CASYSPEGTEAFF. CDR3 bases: TGTGCCAGCTACAGCCCCGAGGGTACTGAAGCTTTCTTT. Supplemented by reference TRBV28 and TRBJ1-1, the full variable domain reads DVKVTQSSRYLVKRTGEKVFLECVQDMDHENMFWYRQDPGLGLRLIYFSYDVKMKEKGDIPEGYSVSREKKERFSLILESASTNQTSMYLCASYSPEGTEAFFGQGTRLTVV.